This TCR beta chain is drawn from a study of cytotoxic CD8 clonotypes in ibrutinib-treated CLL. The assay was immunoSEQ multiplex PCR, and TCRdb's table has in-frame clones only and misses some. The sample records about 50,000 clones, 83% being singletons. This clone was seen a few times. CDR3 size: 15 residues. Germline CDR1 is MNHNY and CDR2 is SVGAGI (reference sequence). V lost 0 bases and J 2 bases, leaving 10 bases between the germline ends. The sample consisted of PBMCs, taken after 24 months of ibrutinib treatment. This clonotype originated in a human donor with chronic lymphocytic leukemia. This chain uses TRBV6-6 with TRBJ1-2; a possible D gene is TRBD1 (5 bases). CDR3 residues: CASSYSGGSNYGYTF. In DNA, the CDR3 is TGTGCCAGCAGTTACTCTGGGGGGAGCAACTATGGCTACACCTTC.